This TCR beta chain was captured by sequencing in a study of memory CD4+ T cells and cytomegalovirus serostatus. Study overall: Healthy Belgian adult donors included about nine CMV-positive and more than 20 CMV-negative people.

Study observations and caveats: Of under 200 reported CMV TCRbeta sequences, roughly 67 were found in memory CD4+ repertoires.

Worth noting for this clone: Antigen specificity is unknown.

Original analysis: Out-of-frame sequences were removed, leaving 2 million to 2.5 million distinct TCRbeta sequences. Repertoires were generated with immunoSEQ multiplex PCR, while TCRdb's copy carries only in-frame clones and drops some. V and J calls plus clone size are reproduced from that table; the DNA served to infer D and trimming. The table lists tens of thousands of clones, around four fifths of them singletons, with 0.77% in the top ten. The CDR3 length is 15 residues. In germline, CDR1 is LNHDA, CDR2 SQIVND (reference sequence). V lost 6 bases and J lost 2, with 17 bases in between. The sort gate was single viable CD3+CD4+CD8-CD45RO+ cells for memory CD4+ T cells.

Sequenced material: memory CD4+ T cells from blood. The chain uses TRBV19 and TRBJ2-7, with D perhaps given as TRBD1 or TRBD2 (5 bases each). This TCR came from an adult in good health and CMV-seronegative. The CDR3 protein is CASSPAKGPTYEQYF. The CDR3 DNA sequence: TGTGCCAGTAGCCCGGCCAAGGGACCTACCTACGAGCAGTACTTC. The variable domain in full, with the rest retrieved from reference TRBV19 and TRBJ2-7, is DGGITQSPKYLFRKEGQNVTLSCEQNLNHDAMYWYRQDPGQGLRLIYYSQIVNDFQKGDIAEGYSVSREKKESFPLTVTSAQKNPTAFYLCASSPAKGPTYEQYFGPGTRLTVT.